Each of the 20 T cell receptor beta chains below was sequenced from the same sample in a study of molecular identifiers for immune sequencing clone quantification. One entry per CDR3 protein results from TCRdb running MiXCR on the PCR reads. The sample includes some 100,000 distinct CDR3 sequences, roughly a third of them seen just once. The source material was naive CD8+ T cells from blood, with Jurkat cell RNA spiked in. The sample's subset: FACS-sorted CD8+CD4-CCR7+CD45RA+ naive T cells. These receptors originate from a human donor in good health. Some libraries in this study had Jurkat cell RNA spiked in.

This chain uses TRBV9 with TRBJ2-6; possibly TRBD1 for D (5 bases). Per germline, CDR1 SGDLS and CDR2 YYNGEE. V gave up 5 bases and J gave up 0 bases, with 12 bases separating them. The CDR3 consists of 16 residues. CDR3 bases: TGTGCCAGCAGGGGGCTCTTATCCTCTGGGGCCAACGTCCTGACTTTC. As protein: CASRGLLSSGANVLTF.

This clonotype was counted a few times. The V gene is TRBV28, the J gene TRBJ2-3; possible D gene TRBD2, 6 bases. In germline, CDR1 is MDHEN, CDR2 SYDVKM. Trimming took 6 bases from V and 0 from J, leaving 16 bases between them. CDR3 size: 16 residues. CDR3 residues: CASSSPGLSSTDTQYF. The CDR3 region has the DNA TGTGCCAGCAGCTCCCCGGGACTTTCTAGCACAGATACGCAGTATTTT.

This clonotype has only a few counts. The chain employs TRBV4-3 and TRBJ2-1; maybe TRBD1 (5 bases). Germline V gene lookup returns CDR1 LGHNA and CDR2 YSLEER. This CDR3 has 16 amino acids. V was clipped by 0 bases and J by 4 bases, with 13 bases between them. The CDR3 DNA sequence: TGCGCCAGCAGCCAAGACAGGGCCAAAGCTTACAATGAGCAGTTCTTC. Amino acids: CASSQDRAKAYNEQFF.

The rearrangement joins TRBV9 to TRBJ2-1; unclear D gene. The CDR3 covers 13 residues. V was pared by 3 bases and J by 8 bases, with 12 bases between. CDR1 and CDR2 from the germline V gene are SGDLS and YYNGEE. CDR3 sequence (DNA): TGTGCCAGCAGCGGAGACTCGTCATATGAGCAGTTCTTC. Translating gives CASSGDSSYEQFF.

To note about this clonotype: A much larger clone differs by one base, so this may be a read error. CDR3 in amino acids: CASSAQPFQETQYF. As DNA, the CDR3 is TGTGCCAGCAGTGCCCAACCCTTCCAAGAGACCCAGTACTTC. This rearrangement joins TRBV6-5 to TRBJ2-5, with D unresolved. The V gene lost 5 bases and the J gene lost 1 base, with 11 bases spanning the gap. This CDR3 is built from 14 residues. CDR1 MNHEY and CDR2 SVGAGI come from the germline V gene.

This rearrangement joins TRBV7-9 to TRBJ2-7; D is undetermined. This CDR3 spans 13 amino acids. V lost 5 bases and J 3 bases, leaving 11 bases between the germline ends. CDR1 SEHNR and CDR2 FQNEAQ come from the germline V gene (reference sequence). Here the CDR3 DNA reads TGTGCCAGCAGCATGACATTGAACTACGAGCAGTACTTC. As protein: CASSMTLNYEQYF.

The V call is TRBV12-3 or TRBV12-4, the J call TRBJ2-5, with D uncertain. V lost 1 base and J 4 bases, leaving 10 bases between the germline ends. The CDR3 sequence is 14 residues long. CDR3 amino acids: CASSLEGMGETQYF. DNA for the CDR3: TGTGCCAGCAGTTTAGAGGGAATGGGAGAGACCCAGTACTTC.

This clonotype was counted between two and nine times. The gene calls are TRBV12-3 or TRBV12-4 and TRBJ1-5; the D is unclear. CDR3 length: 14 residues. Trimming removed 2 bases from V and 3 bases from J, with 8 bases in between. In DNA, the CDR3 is TGTGCCAGCAGTTTACAGAGAAACAATCAGCCCCAGCATTTT. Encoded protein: CASSLQRNNQPQHF.

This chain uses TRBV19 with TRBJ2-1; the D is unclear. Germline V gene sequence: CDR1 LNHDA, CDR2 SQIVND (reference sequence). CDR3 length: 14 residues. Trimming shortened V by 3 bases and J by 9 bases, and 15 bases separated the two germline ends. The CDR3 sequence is CASSISGYEFEQFF. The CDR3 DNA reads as TGTGCCAGTAGTATTTCCGGGTACGAGTTTGAGCAGTTCTTC.

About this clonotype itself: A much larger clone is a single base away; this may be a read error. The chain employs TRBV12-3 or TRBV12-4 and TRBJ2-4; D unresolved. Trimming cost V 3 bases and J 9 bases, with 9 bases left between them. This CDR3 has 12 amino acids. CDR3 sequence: CASSFTQIIQYF. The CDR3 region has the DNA TGTGCCAGCAGTTTTACGCAAATCATTCAGTACTTC.

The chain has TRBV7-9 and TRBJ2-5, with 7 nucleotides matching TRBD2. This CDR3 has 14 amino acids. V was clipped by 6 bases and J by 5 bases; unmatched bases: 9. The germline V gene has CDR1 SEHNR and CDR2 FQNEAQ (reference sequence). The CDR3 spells CASRPGGRGETQYF. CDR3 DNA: TGTGCCAGCAGACCGGGAGGACGGGGTGAGACCCAGTACTTC.

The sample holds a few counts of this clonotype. The DNA of the CDR3 is TGTGCCAGCAGTTTAAGTGGACAGGGCTGGGATCAGCCCCAGCATTTT. Amino acids: CASSLSGQGWDQPQHF. The chain recombines TRBV12-3 or TRBV12-4 with TRBJ1-5; 8 nucleotides agree with TRBD1. The CDR3 consists of 16 residues. V shed 2 bases and J 5 bases; nucleotides not matched to a gene: 8.

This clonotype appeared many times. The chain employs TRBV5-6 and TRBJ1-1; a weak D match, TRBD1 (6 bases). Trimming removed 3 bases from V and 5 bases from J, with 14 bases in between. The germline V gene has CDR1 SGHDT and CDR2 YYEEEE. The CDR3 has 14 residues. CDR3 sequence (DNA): TGTGCCAGCAGCTGGACCCCACAGGGTACTGAAGCTTTCTTT. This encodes CASSWTPQGTEAFF.

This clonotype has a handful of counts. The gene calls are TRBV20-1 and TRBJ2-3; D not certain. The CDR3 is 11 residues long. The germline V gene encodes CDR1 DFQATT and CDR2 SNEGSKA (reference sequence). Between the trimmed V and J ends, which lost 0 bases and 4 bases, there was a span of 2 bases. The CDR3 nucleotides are TGCAGTGCTAGAGAGGCAGATACGCAGTATTTT. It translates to CSAREADTQYF.

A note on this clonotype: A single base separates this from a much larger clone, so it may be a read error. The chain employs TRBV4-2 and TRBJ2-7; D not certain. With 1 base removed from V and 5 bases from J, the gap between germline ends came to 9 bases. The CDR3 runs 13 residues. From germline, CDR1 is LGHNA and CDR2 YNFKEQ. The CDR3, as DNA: TGTGCCAGCAGCCAAGGTGTGCTCAACGAGCAGTACTTC. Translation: CASSQGVLNEQYF.

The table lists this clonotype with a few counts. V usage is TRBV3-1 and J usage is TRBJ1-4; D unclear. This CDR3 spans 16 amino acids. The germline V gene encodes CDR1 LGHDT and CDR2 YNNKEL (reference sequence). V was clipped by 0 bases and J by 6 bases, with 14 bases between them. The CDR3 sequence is CASSQDSRPWDEKLFF. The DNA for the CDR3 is TGTGCCAGCAGCCAAGATAGCAGACCCTGGGATGAAAAACTGTTTTTT.

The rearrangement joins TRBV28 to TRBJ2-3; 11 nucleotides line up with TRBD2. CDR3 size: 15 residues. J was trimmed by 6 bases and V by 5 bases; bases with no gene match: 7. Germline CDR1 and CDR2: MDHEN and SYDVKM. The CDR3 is CASSPRLAGSDTQYF. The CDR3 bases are TGTGCCAGCAGTCCACGACTAGCGGGAAGCGATACGCAGTATTTT.

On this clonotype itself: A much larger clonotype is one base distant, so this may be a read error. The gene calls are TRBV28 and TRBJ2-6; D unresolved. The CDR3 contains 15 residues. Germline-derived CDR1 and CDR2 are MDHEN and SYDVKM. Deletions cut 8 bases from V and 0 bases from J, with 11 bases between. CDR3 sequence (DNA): TGTGCCAGCGGTCCCCCTAGCTCTGGGGCCAACGTCCTGACTTTC. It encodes CASGPPSSGANVLTF.

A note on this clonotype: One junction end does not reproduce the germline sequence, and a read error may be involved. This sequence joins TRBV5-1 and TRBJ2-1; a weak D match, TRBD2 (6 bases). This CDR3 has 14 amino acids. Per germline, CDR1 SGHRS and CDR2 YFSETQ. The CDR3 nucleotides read TGCGCCAGCGGCTTGGTCGGCGGGACCAATGAGCAGTTCTTC. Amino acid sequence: CASGLVGGTNEQFF.

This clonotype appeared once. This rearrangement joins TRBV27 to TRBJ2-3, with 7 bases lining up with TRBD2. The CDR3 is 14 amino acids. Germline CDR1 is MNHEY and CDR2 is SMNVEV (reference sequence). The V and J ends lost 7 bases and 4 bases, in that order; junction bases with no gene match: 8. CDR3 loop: CASTLGGSADTQYF. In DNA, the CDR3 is TGTGCCAGCACCCTGGGAGGGAGTGCAGATACGCAGTATTTT.